The 10 T cell receptor beta chains below were found in one sample sequenced in a study of blood T cells in healthy people across ages. It was with a sample-barcoded 5' primer and a J-beta primer mix that a second PCR of about 6 to 11 cycles was run. TCRdb redid the calling of the 5' RACE reads with MiXCR, one entry per CDR3 protein. Of under 1,000,000 distinct CDR3 sequences in the sample, roughly 35% are singletons; the top ten hold roughly 13%. The sequencing input was blood. The receptors were gathered from a man younger than 30 in good health.

The sample holds a few counts of this clonotype. This CDR3 reads CASSLRMGSYNSPLHF. The CDR3 DNA reads as TGTGCCAGCAGTTTACGGATGGGTTCCTATAATTCACCCCTCCACTTT. The gene calls are TRBV12-3 or TRBV12-4 and TRBJ1-6; D ambiguous. CDR3 length: 16 amino acids. V shed 2 bases and J shed 1 base, with 9 bases lying between them.

The chain is built from TRBV20-1 and TRBJ2-1, with TRBD2 matching 7 bases. After removal of 7 bases from V and 5 bases from J, the junction contained 11 bases not matched to a gene. Germline CDR1 is DFQATT and CDR2 is SNEGSKA (reference sequence). The CDR3 is 14 residues long. In DNA form, the CDR3 reads TGCAGTGTGGCGGGGGACGTCAAGGACAATGAGCAGTTCTTC. This encodes CSVAGDVKDNEQFF.

The chain carries TRBV5-6 and TRBJ2-1, with D perhaps TRBD2 (6 bases). The V gene lost 3 bases and the J gene lost 0 bases, with 13 bases spanning the gap. The germline V gene has CDR1 SGHDT and CDR2 YYEEEE. The CDR3 consists of 16 residues. Here the CDR3 DNA reads TGTGCCAGCAGCTGGAGGACTACCCACTCCTACAATGAGCAGTTCTTC. It codes for CASSWRTTHSYNEQFF. The variable domain in full, completed from reference TRBV5-6 and TRBJ2-1, reads DAGVTQSPTHLIKTRGQQVTLRCSPKSGHDTVSWYQQALGQGPQFIFQYYEEEERQRGNFPDRFSGHQFPNYSSELNVNALLLGDSALYLCASSWRTTHSYNEQFFGPGTRLTVL.

This clonotype was seen at least ten times. An end of the junction does not agree with germline; a read error may underlie this. The rearrangement joins TRBV9 to TRBJ2-1; TRBD2 matches 10 bases. This CDR3 spans 15 amino acids. Germline V lookup: CDR1 SGDLS, CDR2 YYNGEE. Here the CDR3 reads CASSVAGGSYNEQFF. The CDR3 DNA follows: TGTGCCAGCAGTGTAGCGGGGGGCTCCTACAATGAGCAGTTCTTC.

The rearrangement uses TRBV7-3 and TRBJ1-1; D is unclear. This CDR3 region has 15 residues. Germline values: CDR1 SGHTA, CDR2 FQGTGA. Trimming stripped 1 base from V and 1 base from J, with 10 bases between. The CDR3 coding sequence is TGTGCCAGCAGCTTAAACGCGGGAAGGAACACTGAAGCTTTCTTT. It translates to CASSLNAGRNTEAFF.

This chain links TRBV12-3 or TRBV12-4 with TRBJ1-2, with 7 nucleotides matching TRBD1. V trimming: 6 bases; J trimming: 7 bases; junction bases outside the gene matches: 11. The CDR3 covers 14 residues. The DNA of the CDR3 is TGTGCCAGCAGGATCGACAGGGCCGGCCGTGGCTACACCTTC. This codes for CASRIDRAGRGYTF.

At least ten counts were recorded for this clonotype. The rearrangement links TRBV20-1 to TRBJ1-2, with 7 bases aligning to TRBD1. CDR3 length: 13 amino acids. V lost 5 bases and J lost 7; bases outside the gene matches: 10. Germline V CDR1 and CDR2: DFQATT, SNEGSKA (reference sequence). The CDR3 region has the DNA TGCAGTGCTCGGCAGGGGGTGTGGGGTGGCTACACCTTC. Its protein product is CSARQGVWGGYTF.

Remarks on this clonotype: With a much larger clone just one base away, this may be a read error. The V and J genes are TRBV5-1 and TRBJ2-1, with D uncertain. Germline CDR1 SGHRS, CDR2 YFSETQ. The CDR3 is 15 residues long. Written as DNA, the CDR3 is TGCGCCGGCAGCTTGAGGTCGTGGAGCTACAATGAGCAGTTCTTC. Residues: CAGSLRSWSYNEQFF.

Comment on this clonotype: A much larger clone sits a single nucleotide away, making a read error possible. V usage is TRBV5-1 and J usage is TRBJ2-7; D perhaps matches TRBD1 (5 bases). V lost 0 bases and J lost 4, with 8 bases in between. CDR3 size: 13 residues. Germline V CDR1 and CDR2: SGHRS, YFSETQ. The CDR3 reads CASSLATEYEQYF. In DNA form, the CDR3 reads TGCGCCAGCAGCTTGGCGACAGAGTACGAGCAGTACTTC.

The rearrangement joins TRBV7-2 to TRBJ2-1; 7 bases align to TRBD2. The CDR3 has 15 residues. Germline V CDR1 and CDR2: SGHTA, FQGNSA. Losses at the gene ends were 5 bases for V and 10 bases for J; bases not matched to a gene: 14. CDR3 loop: CASSPTLGGRGEQFF. In DNA form, the CDR3 reads TGTGCCAGCAGCCCCACCTTGGGCGGGAGAGGCGAGCAGTTCTTC.